The 3 T cell receptor beta chains below were found in one sample sequenced in a study of early T cells in non-severe SARS-CoV-2 infection. TCRdb ran MiXCR on the 5' RACE reads and lists one entry per CDR3 protein. The sample lists around 77,000 distinct CDR3 sequences; less than 5.5% were seen once. The sample consisted of whole blood, taken at baseline. These receptors originate from an adult who was a healthcare worker with PCR-confirmed SARS-CoV-2 infection or an uninfected control (not recorded which).

V is TRBV30 and J is TRBJ1-1; TRBD1 matches at 7 bases. Germline lookup yields CDR1 GTSNPN and CDR2 SVGIG (reference sequence). The J segment lost 0 bases and the V segment lost 4 bases, leaving 8 bases of the junction unmatched. The CDR3 contains 15 residues. For the CDR3, the DNA is TGTGCCTGGATTCCGGGACAGATCATGAACACTGAAGCTTTCTTT. Its protein is CAWIPGQIMNTEAFF.

The CDR3 region has the DNA TGTGCCAGCAGCCGACAGGACAGGGCAGATACGCAGTATTTT. Its protein product is CASSRQDRADTQYF. V gene TRBV27 combines with J gene TRBJ2-3; 8 nucleotides line up with TRBD1. Germline values: CDR1 MNHEY, CDR2 SMNVEV (reference sequence). V was pared by 6 bases and J by 4 bases, with 6 bases of the junction left unmatched. CDR3 length: 14 residues.

This chain joins TRBV12-5 and TRBJ2-7; no clear D gene. The germline V gene has CDR1 LGHNT and CDR2 FRNRAP. The CDR3 loop spans 14 amino acids. V lost 3 bases and J 4 bases, leaving 13 bases between the germline ends. This CDR3 reads CASGLRSNKYEQYF. CDR3 in DNA: TGTGCTAGTGGTTTAAGATCGAACAAATACGAGCAGTACTTC. Variable domain in full (rest from reference TRBV12-5 and TRBJ2-7): DARVTQTPRHKVTEMGQEVTMRCQPILGHNTVFWYRQTMMQGLELLAYFRNRAPLDDSGMPKDRFSAEMPDATLATLKIQPSEPRDSAVYFCASGLRSNKYEQYFGPGTRLTVT.